The rows below give T cell receptor beta chains drawn from one sample of a study of cytomegalovirus exposure and HLA in healthy donors. TCRdb's table, derived via immunoSEQ multiplex PCR, lists solely in-frame clones and lacks some. This sample has about 160,000 clones, with 75% to 90% found just once. Sequencing was performed on PBMCs. The source of these receptors is a young woman in good health and CMV-seronegative. The CDR3 runs from the conserved cysteine through the conserved F or W.

cdr3_length: 13
v_call: TRBV6-5
j_call: TRBJ2-5
cdr3_aa: CASSHRGGETQYF

cdr3_length: 11
v_call: TRBV28
j_call: TRBJ2-1
cdr3_aa: CASSSYNEQFF

cdr3_length: 16
v_call: TRBV11-2
j_call: TRBJ2-6
cdr3_aa: CASSSVPGAGANVLTF

cdr3_length: 15
v_call: TRBV6-6
j_call: TRBJ1-2
cdr3_aa: CASSKNSRANYGYTF

cdr3_length: 13
v_call: TRBV18
j_call: TRBJ1-1
cdr3_aa: CASSPSGGTEAFF

cdr3_length: 12
v_call: TRBV19
j_call: TRBJ1-2
cdr3_aa: CASSMGSDGYTF

cdr3_length: 15
v_call: TRBV9
j_call: TRBJ1-5
cdr3_aa: CASSVGGGLDQPQHF

cdr3_length: 11
v_call: TRBV28
j_call: TRBJ1-1
cdr3_aa: CASTSGTEAFF

cdr3_length: 14
v_call: TRBV7-9
j_call: TRBJ2-7
cdr3_aa: CASSLSDGGQEQYF

cdr3_length: 17
v_call: TRBV19
j_call: TRBJ2-3
cdr3_aa: CASSWSGGTLRTDTQYF

cdr3_length: 17
v_call: TRBV5-1
j_call: TRBJ2-5
cdr3_aa: CASRATGLAGGQETQYF

cdr3_length: 16
v_call: TRBV5-6
j_call: TRBJ2-2
cdr3_aa: CASSKGQLVLPGELFF

cdr3_length: 16
v_call: TRBV27
j_call: TRBJ2-1
cdr3_aa: CASTYFTSGLYSEQFF

cdr3_length: 15
v_call: TRBV6-1
j_call: TRBJ1-5
cdr3_aa: CASSESAGGNQPQHF

cdr3_length: 17
v_call: TRBV19
j_call: TRBJ1-1
cdr3_aa: CASSITVLRGLDVQAFF

cdr3_length: 16
v_call: TRBV18
j_call: TRBJ2-7
cdr3_aa: CASSPGSDRGPDEQYF

cdr3_length: 15
v_call: TRBV7-9
j_call: TRBJ1-1
cdr3_aa: CASSHKTGRNTEAFF

cdr3_length: 13
v_call: TRBV6-5
j_call: TRBJ1-5
cdr3_aa: CASSSDRNQPQHF

cdr3_length: 14
v_call: TRBV7-2
j_call: TRBJ1-3
cdr3_aa: CASSLDGTGNTIYF

cdr3_length: 17
v_call: TRBV27
j_call: TRBJ2-2
cdr3_aa: CASSRRQGARGTGELFF

cdr3_length: 15
v_call: TRBV6-5
j_call: TRBJ1-3
cdr3_aa: CASGFQGASGNTIYF

cdr3_length: 14
v_call: TRBV6-5
j_call: TRBJ2-5
cdr3_aa: CASSYSGGQETQYF

cdr3_length: 14
v_call: TRBV6-1
j_call: TRBJ2-7
cdr3_aa: CASSEVDRVSEQYF

cdr3_length: 12
v_call: TRBV30
j_call: TRBJ1-2
cdr3_aa: CAWSVWTAGYTF

cdr3_length: 15
v_call: TRBV27
j_call: TRBJ2-7
cdr3_aa: CASSLASGSPYEQYF

cdr3_length: 15
v_call: TRBV5-1
j_call: TRBJ2-5
cdr3_aa: CASSLLPGQGGGQYF

cdr3_length: 16
v_call: TRBV13
j_call: TRBJ1-2
cdr3_aa: CASSLPSKAVGHGYTF

cdr3_length: 15
v_call: TRBV25-1
j_call: TRBJ1-3
cdr3_aa: CASSTQGAGGNTIYF

cdr3_length: 14
v_call: TRBV7-9
j_call: TRBJ2-3
cdr3_aa: CASRWDRGPDTQYF

cdr3_length: 13
v_call: TRBV27
j_call: TRBJ2-1
cdr3_aa: CASSFRDSNEQFF

cdr3_length: 9
v_call: TRBV29-1
j_call: TRBJ1-2
cdr3_aa: CSVEASRTF

cdr3_length: 15
v_call: TRBV2
j_call: TRBJ1-6
cdr3_aa: CASSERQGYNSPLHF

cdr3_length: 14
v_call: TRBV9
j_call: TRBJ2-7
cdr3_aa: CASSVGDSSYEQYF

cdr3_length: 18
v_call: TRBV5-5
j_call: TRBJ2-7
cdr3_aa: CASSLWPHPEVSSYEQYF

cdr3_length: 15
v_call: TRBV6-1
j_call: TRBJ2-1
cdr3_aa: CASTVGGVAFDEQFF

cdr3_length: 15
v_call: TRBV2
j_call: TRBJ1-2
cdr3_aa: CASSRDRADNYGYTF

cdr3_length: 15
v_call: TRBV23-1
j_call: TRBJ1-5
cdr3_aa: CASSQTDIVHQPQHF

cdr3_length: 13
v_call: TRBV6-6
j_call: TRBJ2-3
cdr3_aa: CASSGRATDTQYF